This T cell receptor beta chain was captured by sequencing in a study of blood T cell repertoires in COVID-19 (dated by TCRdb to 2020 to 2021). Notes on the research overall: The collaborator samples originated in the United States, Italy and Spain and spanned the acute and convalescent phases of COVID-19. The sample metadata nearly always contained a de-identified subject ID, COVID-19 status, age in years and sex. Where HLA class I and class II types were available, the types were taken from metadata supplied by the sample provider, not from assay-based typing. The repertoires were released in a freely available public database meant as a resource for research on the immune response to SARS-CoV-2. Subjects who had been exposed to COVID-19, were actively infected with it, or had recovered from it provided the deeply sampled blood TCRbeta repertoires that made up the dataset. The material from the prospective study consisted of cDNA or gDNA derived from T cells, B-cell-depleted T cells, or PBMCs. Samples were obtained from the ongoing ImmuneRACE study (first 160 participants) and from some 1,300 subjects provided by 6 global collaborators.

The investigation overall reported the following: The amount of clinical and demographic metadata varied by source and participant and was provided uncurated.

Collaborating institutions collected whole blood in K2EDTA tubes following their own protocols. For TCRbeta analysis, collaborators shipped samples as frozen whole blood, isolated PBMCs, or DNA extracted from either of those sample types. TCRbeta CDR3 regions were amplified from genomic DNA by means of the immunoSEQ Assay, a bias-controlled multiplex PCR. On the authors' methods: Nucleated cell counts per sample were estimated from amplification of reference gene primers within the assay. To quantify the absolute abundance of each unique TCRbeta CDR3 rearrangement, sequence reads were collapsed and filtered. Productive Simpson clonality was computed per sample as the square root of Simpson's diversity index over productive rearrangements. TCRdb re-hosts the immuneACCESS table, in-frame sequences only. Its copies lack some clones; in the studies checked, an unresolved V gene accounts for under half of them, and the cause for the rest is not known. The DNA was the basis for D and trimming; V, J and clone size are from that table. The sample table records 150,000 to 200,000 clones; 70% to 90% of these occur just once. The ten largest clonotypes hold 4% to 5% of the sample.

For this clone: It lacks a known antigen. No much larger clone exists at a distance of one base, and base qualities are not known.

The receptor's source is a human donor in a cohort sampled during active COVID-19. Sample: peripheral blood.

The nucleotide sequence is given as TGTGCCCCTTTTACCTGGGCAGGGGAGAACACCGGGGAGCTGTTTTTT. This codes for CAPFTWAGENTGELFF. This chain is built from TRBV6-4 and TRBJ2-2, with a weak D call of TRBD1 (6 bases match). Including cysteine and phenylalanine, the CDR3 has 16 amino acids. Just the 48-base CDR3 DNA is kept, in frame starting at base 1. V gives up 11 bases and J gives up 1 base, and the segment between their germline ends measures 20 bases. CDR1 and CDR2, looked up from the germline V gene, are MRHNA and SNTAGT.